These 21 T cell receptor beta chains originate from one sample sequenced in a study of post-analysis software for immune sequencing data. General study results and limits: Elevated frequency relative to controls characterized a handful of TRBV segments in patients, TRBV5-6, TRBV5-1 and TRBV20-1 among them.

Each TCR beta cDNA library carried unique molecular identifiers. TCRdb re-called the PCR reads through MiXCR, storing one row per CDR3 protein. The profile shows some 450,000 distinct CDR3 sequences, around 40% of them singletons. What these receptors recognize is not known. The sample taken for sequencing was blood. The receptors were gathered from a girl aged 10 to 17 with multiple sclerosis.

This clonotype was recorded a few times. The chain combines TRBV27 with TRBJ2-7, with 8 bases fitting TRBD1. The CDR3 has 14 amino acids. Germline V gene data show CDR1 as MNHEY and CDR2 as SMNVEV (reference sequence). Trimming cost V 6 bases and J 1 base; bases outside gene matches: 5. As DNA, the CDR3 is TGTGCCAGCAGAGGACAGGGTGGTTCCTACGAGCAGTACTTC. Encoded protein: CASRGQGGSYEQYF.

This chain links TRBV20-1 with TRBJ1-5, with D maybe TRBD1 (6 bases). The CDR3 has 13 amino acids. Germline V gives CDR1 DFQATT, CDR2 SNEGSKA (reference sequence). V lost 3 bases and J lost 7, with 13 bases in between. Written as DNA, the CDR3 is TGCAGTGCTAGGGGGCAGGGGAGCCAGCCCCAGCATTTT. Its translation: CSARGQGSQPQHF.

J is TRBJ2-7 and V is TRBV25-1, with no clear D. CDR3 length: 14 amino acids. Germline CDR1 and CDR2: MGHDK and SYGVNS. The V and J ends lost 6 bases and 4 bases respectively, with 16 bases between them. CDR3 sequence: CASSADPLDYEQYF. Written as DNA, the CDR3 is TGTGCCAGCAGCGCGGACCCTCTCGATTACGAGCAGTACTTC.

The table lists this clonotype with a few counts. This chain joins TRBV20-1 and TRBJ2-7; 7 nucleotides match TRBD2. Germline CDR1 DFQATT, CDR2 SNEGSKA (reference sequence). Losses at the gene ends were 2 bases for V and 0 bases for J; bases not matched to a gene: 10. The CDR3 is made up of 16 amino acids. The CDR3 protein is CSARPISGRNSYEQYF. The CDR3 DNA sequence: TGCAGTGCTAGACCGATTAGCGGGCGCAACTCCTACGAGCAGTACTTC.

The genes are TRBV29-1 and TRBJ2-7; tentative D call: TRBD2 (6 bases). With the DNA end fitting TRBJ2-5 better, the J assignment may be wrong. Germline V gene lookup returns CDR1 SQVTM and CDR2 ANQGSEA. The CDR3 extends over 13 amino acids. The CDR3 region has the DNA TGCAGCGCTTTGGGACTTCTGGGGGAGACCCAGTACTTC. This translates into CSALGLLGETQYF.

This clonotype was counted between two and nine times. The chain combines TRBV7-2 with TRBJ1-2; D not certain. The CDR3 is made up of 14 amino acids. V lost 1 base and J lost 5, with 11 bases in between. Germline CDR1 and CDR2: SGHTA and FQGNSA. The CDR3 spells CASSLGHSRYGYTF. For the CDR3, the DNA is TGTGCCAGCAGCTTAGGGCACAGCCGATATGGCTACACCTTC.

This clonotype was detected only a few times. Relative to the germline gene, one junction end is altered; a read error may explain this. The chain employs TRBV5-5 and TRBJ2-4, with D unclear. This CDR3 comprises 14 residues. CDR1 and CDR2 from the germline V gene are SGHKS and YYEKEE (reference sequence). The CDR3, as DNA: TGTGCCGGCAGCCATTGGCTGGCCAAAAACATTCAGTACTTC. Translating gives CAGSHWLAKNIQYF. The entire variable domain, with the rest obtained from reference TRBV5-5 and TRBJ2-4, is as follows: DAGVTQSPTHLIKTRGQQVTLRCSPISGHKSVSWYQQVLGQGPQFIFQYYEKEERGRGNFPDRFSARQFPNYSSELNVNALLLGDSALYLCAGSHWLAKNIQYFGAGTRLSVL.

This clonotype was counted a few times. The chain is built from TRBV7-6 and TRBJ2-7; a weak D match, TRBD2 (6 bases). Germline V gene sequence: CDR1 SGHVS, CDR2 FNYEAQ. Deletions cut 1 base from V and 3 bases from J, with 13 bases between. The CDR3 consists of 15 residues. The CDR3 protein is CASSLEPGEGYEQYF. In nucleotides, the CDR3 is TGTGCCAGCAGCTTAGAACCGGGAGAGGGCTACGAGCAGTACTTC.

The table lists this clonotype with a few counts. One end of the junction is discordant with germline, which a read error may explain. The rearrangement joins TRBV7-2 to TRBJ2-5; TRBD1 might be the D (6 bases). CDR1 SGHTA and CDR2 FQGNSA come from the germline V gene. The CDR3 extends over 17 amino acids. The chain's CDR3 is CASSLVGGTEGKEIQYF. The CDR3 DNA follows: TGTGCCAGCAGCTTAGTTGGGGGCACAGAGGGGAAAGAGATCCAGTACTTC.

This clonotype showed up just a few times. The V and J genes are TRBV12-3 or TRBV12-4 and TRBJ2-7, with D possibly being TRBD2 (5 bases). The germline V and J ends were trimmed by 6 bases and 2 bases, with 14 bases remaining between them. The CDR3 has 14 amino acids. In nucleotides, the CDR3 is TGTGCCAGCAGCAGGTCCGGACTCCCCTACGAGCAGTACTTC. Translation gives CASSRSGLPYEQYF.

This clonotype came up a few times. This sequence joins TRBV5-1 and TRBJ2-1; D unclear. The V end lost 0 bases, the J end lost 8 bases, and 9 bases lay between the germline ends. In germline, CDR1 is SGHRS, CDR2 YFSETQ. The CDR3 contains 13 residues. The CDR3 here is CASSLAKEDEQFF. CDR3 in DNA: TGCGCCAGCAGCTTGGCCAAGGAAGATGAGCAGTTCTTC.

The CDR3 protein is CASSQGVGPSSYNEQYF. CDR3 sequence (DNA): TGTGCCAGCAGCCAAGGAGTAGGACCCAGCTCCTACAATGAGCAGTACTTC. The rearrangement uses TRBV4-2 and TRBJ2-1, with D unclear. The better agreement between TRBJ2-7 and the DNA end casts doubt on the J call. CDR1 and CDR2 from the germline V gene are LGHNA and YNFKEQ. The CDR3 consists of 17 residues.

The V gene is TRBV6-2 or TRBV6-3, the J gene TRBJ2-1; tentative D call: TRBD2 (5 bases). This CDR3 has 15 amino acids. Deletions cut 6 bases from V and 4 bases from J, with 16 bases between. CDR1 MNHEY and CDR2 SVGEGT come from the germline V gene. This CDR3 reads CASRGSGYEYNEQFF. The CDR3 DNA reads TGTGCCAGCAGAGGGAGCGGATACGAATACAATGAGCAGTTCTTC.

This CDR3 is CASDSGRASEQFF. The CDR3 nucleotides read TGTGCCAGCGACAGCGGGAGGGCTAGTGAGCAGTTCTTC. The rearrangement links TRBV12-3 or TRBV12-4 to TRBJ2-1; the match to TRBD2 covers 10 bases. This CDR3 region has 13 residues. V gave up 8 bases and J gave up 9 bases; unmatched junction bases: 7.

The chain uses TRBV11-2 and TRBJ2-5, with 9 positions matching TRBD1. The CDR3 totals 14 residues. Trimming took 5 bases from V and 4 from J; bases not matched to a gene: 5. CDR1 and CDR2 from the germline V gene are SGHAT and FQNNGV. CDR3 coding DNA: TGTGCCAGCAGCATGGACAGGGGAAGAGAGACCCAGTACTTC. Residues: CASSMDRGRETQYF.

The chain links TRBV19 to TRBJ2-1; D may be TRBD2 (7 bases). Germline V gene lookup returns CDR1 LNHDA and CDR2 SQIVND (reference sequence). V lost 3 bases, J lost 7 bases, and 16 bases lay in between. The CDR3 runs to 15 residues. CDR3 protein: CASSMRGRAGNEQFF. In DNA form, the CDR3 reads TGTGCCAGTAGTATGAGGGGGAGGGCCGGTAATGAGCAGTTCTTC.

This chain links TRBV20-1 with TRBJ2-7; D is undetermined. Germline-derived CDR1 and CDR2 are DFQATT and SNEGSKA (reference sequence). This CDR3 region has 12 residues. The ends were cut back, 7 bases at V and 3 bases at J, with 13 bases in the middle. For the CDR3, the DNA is TGCAGTGTGGGTAAGCGAGGCTACGAGCAGTACTTC. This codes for CSVGKRGYEQYF.

The CDR3 loop is CASSYLDRGNYEQYF. For the CDR3, the DNA is TGTGCCAGCAGTTATCTGGACAGGGGAAATTACGAGCAGTACTTC. V gene TRBV6-6 combines with J gene TRBJ2-5, with TRBD1 identical over 9 bases. The end of the DNA fits TRBJ2-7 better, so the J call may be wrong. The V gene's germline CDR1 is MNHNY and CDR2 SVGAGI (reference sequence). This CDR3 is built from 15 residues.

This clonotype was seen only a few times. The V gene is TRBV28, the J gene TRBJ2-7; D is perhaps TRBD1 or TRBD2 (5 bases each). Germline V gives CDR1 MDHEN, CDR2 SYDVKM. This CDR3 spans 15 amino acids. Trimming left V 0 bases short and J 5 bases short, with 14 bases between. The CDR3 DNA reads TGTGCCAGCAGTTTATGGGACTCGACAGAGGACGAGCAGTACTTC. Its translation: CASSLWDSTEDEQYF.

CDR3 in amino acids: CSARGADGGEETQYF. DNA for the CDR3: TGCAGTGCTAGAGGGGCGGACGGGGGCGAAGAGACCCAGTACTTC. V usage is TRBV20-1 and J usage is TRBJ2-5, with D perhaps matching TRBD1 or TRBD2 (6 bases each). Between the trimmed V and J ends, which lost 1 base and 3 bases, there was a span of 15 bases. The CDR3 is 15 residues long. The germline CDR1 and CDR2 sequences are DFQATT and SNEGSKA (reference sequence).

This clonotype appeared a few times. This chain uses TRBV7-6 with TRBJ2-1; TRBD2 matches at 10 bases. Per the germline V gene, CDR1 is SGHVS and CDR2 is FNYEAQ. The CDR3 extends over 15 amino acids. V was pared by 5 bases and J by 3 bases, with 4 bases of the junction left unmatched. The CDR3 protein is CASSDSGGYYNEQFF. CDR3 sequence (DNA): TGTGCCAGCAGCGATAGCGGGGGGTACTACAATGAGCAGTTCTTC.